The clone carrying this T cell receptor beta chain occurred a few times. Its antigen is undetermined. The data were obtained in a study of T cells after yellow fever vaccination. Study findings and constraints: Researchers noted that a small share of clonotypes showed up in both CD4 and CD8 compartments.

For TCR, cDNA came from 5'RACE template switching, which added a universal primer site and UMIs. Each CDR3 protein gets one entry after TCRdb re-called the 5' RACE reads with MiXCR. The table records 230,000 or so distinct CDR3 sequences, roughly 6.8% of them present only once. With 1 base clipped from V and 2 bases from J, the junction kept 8 bases outside the gene matches. This CDR3 contains 17 residues. CDR1 and CDR2 from the germline V gene are SEHNR and FQNEAQ (reference sequence). The sequencing used CD4+ T cells sorted from PBMCs, collected on the day of the yellow fever booster vaccination. The chain combines TRBV7-9 with TRBJ2-3; 8 bases map to TRBD1. The TCR originated in a man in his thirties or forties who received the YFV17D yellow fever vaccine. CDR3 sequence reads: CASSLVWTGLNTDTQYF. CDR3 DNA sequence: TGTGCCAGCAGCTTAGTGTGGACAGGGCTCAACACAGATACGCAGTATTTT.